The rows below give T cell receptor beta chains drawn from one sample of a study of OX40 agonist ivuxolimab in advanced cancers. Here immunoSEQ multiplex PCR was the method, and the copy in TCRdb shows in-frame clones only, minus some. The profile covers around 21,000 clones, with just under 85% appearing a single time and 31% taken by the ten largest. The material sequenced was CD4+ or CD8+ T cells sorted from blood, taken in a trial of the OX40 agonist ivuxolimab. These receptor sequences come from an adult with an advanced solid tumor such as melanoma, head and neck, liver or kidney cancer. Both conserved end residues are part of each CDR3. D genes are given only for firm matches. The size field is filled for only some rows; it gives once, few, many or a size class.

D gene: NA
clone size: NA
J gene: TRBJ1-1
V gene: TRBV19
CDR3 DNA: TGTGCCAGTAGTCTTACAGGGTTCACTGAAGCTTTCTTT
CDR3 protein: CASSLTGFTEAFF

D gene: NA
clone size: NA
J gene: TRBJ2-7
V gene: TRBV4-1
CDR3 DNA: TGCGCCAGCAGCCAAGAGCAAGACAGGCACTACGAGCAGTACTTC
CDR3 protein: CASSQEQDRHYEQYF

D gene: NA
clone size: once
J gene: TRBJ1-1
V gene: TRBV27
CDR3 DNA: TGTGCCAGCAGATCTGGGGCGGGGGATACTGAAGCTTTCTTT
CDR3 protein: CASRSGAGDTEAFF

D gene: NA
clone size: NA
J gene: TRBJ1-1
V gene: TRBV5-1
CDR3 DNA: TGCGCCAGCAGCGAATACGGGGGCCCGAACACTGAAGCTTTCTTT
CDR3 protein: CASSEYGGPNTEAFF

D gene: TRBD1
clone size: NA
J gene: TRBJ2-1
V gene: TRBV7-6
CDR3 DNA: TGTGCCAGCAGCAAAGGGACAGTTGACTCCTACAATGAGCAGTTCTTC
CDR3 protein: CASSKGTVDSYNEQFF

D gene: TRBD2
clone size: NA
J gene: TRBJ2-3
V gene: TRBV7-9
CDR3 DNA: TGTGCCAGCAGCTTGCGACTAGCGGGGGACTATGCTACGCAGTATTTT
CDR3 protein: CASSLRLAGDYATQYF

D gene: NA
clone size: once
J gene: TRBJ2-1
V gene: TRBV6-5
CDR3 DNA: TGTGCCAGCACCCCGAATGGAGGGAATGAGCAGTTCTTC
CDR3 protein: CASTPNGGNEQFF

D gene: NA
clone size: NA
J gene: TRBJ2-7
V gene: TRBV5-1
CDR3 DNA: TGCGCCAGCAGCTTGGTTGGGGGAATACATGTCCGGGACGAGCAGTACTTC
CDR3 protein: CASSLVGGIHVRDEQYF

D gene: TRBD1
clone size: NA
J gene: TRBJ2-6
V gene: TRBV10-3
CDR3 DNA: TGTGCCATCAGCTCGGGACAGGGAGGATCTGGGGCCAACGTCCTGACTTTC
CDR3 protein: CAISSGQGGSGANVLTF

D gene: TRBD2
clone size: NA
J gene: TRBJ2-1
V gene: TRBV5-1
CDR3 DNA: TGCGCCAGCAGCCAGAGCGGGGGCTACAATGAGCAGTTCTTC
CDR3 protein: CASSQSGGYNEQFF

D gene: TRBD1
clone size: few
J gene: TRBJ1-2
V gene: TRBV28
CDR3 DNA: TGTGCCAGCAGGGGGACAGAGCCAAGTAAGGGCTACACCTTC
CDR3 protein: CASRGTEPSKGYTF

D gene: NA
clone size: NA
J gene: TRBJ2-2
V gene: TRBV6-1
CDR3 DNA: TGTGCCAGCAGTGATTTACCCCCTCGGGCCGGGGAGCTGTTTTTT
CDR3 protein: CASSDLPPRAGELFF

D gene: NA
clone size: NA
J gene: TRBJ2-6
V gene: TRBV27
CDR3 DNA: TGTGCCAGCAGTACCCTCGTGTCCACTGGGGCCAACGTCCTGACTTTC
CDR3 protein: CASSTLVSTGANVLTF

D gene: NA
clone size: NA
J gene: TRBJ2-7
V gene: TRBV5-5
CDR3 DNA: TGTGCCAGCACCCTGTCGGGTGCTGGCTCCTACGAGCAGTACTTC
CDR3 protein: CASTLSGAGSYEQYF

D gene: NA
clone size: NA
J gene: TRBJ1-1
V gene: TRBV30
CDR3 DNA: TGTGCCTGGAGGGGGAACACTGAAGCTTTCTTT
CDR3 protein: CAWRGNTEAFF

D gene: NA
clone size: NA
J gene: TRBJ2-5
V gene: TRBV28
CDR3 DNA: TGTGCCAGCAGCCTCGGACGAGCCCAGTACTTC
CDR3 protein: CASSLGRAQYF

D gene: TRBD2
clone size: NA
J gene: TRBJ2-3
V gene: TRBV2
CDR3 DNA: TGTGCCAGCAGTGGTAGCGGGAGCACAGATACGCAGTATTTT
CDR3 protein: CASSGSGSTDTQYF

D gene: NA
clone size: once
J gene: TRBJ2-1
V gene: TRBV28
CDR3 DNA: TGTGCCAGCAGTTTATTTTCCTCCTCCAATGAGCAGTTCTTC
CDR3 protein: CASSLFSSSNEQFF

D gene: NA
clone size: NA
J gene: TRBJ1-2
V gene: TRBV10-3
CDR3 DNA: TGTGCCATCAGTGAAGGGCTAGGTCATGGCTACACCTTC
CDR3 protein: CAISEGLGHGYTF

D gene: TRBD1
clone size: NA
J gene: TRBJ2-7
V gene: TRBV7-9
CDR3 DNA: TGTGCCAGCAGCGGCCACCAAACAGGGGGCTGGTACGAGCAGTACTTC
CDR3 protein: CASSGHQTGGWYEQYF

D gene: TRBD2
clone size: NA
J gene: TRBJ2-4
V gene: TRBV4-2
CDR3 DNA: TGTGCCAGCAGCCAAGAACCAGCGGGGGGGAAAGACATTCAGTACTTC
CDR3 protein: CASSQEPAGGKDIQYF

D gene: NA
clone size: NA
J gene: TRBJ2-1
V gene: TRBV28
CDR3 DNA: TGTGCCAGCAGTTTTGGTCTAGGCCCCCGTGAGCAGTTCTTC
CDR3 protein: CASSFGLGPREQFF

D gene: TRBD1
clone size: NA
J gene: TRBJ1-6
V gene: TRBV28
CDR3 DNA: TGTGCCAGCAGTCTCTCCGGGACAGGCGATAATTCACCCCTCCACTTT
CDR3 protein: CASSLSGTGDNSPLHF

D gene: NA
clone size: NA
J gene: TRBJ1-1
V gene: TRBV30
CDR3 DNA: TGTGCCTGGAGTGTAAGCCAGTACAGTGAAGCTTTCTTT
CDR3 protein: CAWSVSQYSEAFF

D gene: NA
clone size: NA
J gene: TRBJ2-7
V gene: TRBV9
CDR3 DNA: TGTGCCAGCAGCGGAGGGGGTGGGAAGCCCTACGAGCAGTACTTC
CDR3 protein: CASSGGGGKPYEQYF

D gene: TRBD2
clone size: NA
J gene: TRBJ2-1
V gene: TRBV6-4
CDR3 DNA: TGTGCCAGCAGTGAGTCCGGGACTAGCGACTACAATGAGCAGTTCTTC
CDR3 protein: CASSESGTSDYNEQFF

D gene: NA
clone size: NA
J gene: TRBJ2-2
V gene: TRBV6-5
CDR3 DNA: TGTGCCAGCAGTTACTCGGGAACCGGGGAGCTGTTTTTT
CDR3 protein: CASSYSGTGELFF

D gene: NA
clone size: NA
J gene: TRBJ1-2
V gene: TRBV7-9
CDR3 DNA: TGTGCCAGCAGCTTTGGGCTTGGCTACACCTTC
CDR3 protein: CASSFGLGYTF

D gene: NA
clone size: NA
J gene: TRBJ2-3
V gene: TRBV7-6
CDR3 DNA: TGTGCCAGCAGCCCTCAGGTAGGGGGGACGCAGTATTTT
CDR3 protein: CASSPQVGGTQYF

D gene: NA
clone size: NA
J gene: TRBJ1-1
V gene: TRBV20-1
CDR3 DNA: TGCAGTGCTGGGCCGGGGGGTGAAGCTTTCTTT
CDR3 protein: CSAGPGGEAFF

D gene: TRBD2
clone size: once
J gene: TRBJ2-5
V gene: TRBV6-5
CDR3 DNA: TGTGCCAGCAGTAGCGGGAGGTCCGGGGAGACCCAGTACTTC
CDR3 protein: CASSSGRSGETQYF

D gene: TRBD2
clone size: NA
J gene: TRBJ2-7
V gene: TRBV11-2
CDR3 DNA: TGTGCCAGCAGCTTACCCGGACTAGCGGGATACGAGCAGTACTTC
CDR3 protein: CASSLPGLAGYEQYF

D gene: TRBD2
clone size: NA
J gene: TRBJ2-1
V gene: TRBV28
CDR3 DNA: TGTGCCAGCACGGGACTAGCGGACTCCTACAATGAGCAGTTCTTC
CDR3 protein: CASTGLADSYNEQFF